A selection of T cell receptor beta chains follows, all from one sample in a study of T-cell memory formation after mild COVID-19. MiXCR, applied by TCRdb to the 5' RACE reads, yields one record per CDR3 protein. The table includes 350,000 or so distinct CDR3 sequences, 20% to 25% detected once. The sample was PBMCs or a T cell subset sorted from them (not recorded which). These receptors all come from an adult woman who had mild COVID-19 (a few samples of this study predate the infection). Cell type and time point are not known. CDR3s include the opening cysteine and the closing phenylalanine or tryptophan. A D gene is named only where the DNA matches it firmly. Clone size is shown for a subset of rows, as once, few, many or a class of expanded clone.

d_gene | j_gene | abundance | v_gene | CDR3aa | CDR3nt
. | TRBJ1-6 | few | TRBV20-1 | CSARDSGHYNSPLHF | TGCAGTGCTAGGGACAGTGGACACTATAATTCACCCCTCCACTTT
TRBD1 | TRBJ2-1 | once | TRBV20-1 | CSAKQGYNEQFF | TGCAGTGCCAAACAGGGGTACAATGAGCAGTTCTTC
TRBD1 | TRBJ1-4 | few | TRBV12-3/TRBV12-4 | CASSWTGSNEKLFF | TGTGCCAGCAGTTGGACAGGTAGTAATGAAAAACTGTTTTTT
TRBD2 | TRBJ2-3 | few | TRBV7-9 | CASSSSGRSTDTQYF | TGTGCCAGCAGCTCGAGCGGGAGAAGCACAGATACGCAGTATTTT
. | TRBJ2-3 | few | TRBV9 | CASSVDGVTDTQYF | TGTGCCAGCAGCGTAGATGGGGTCACAGATACGCAGTATTTT
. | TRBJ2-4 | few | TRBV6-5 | CASSSPQGGKNIQYF | TGTGCCAGCAGTTCGCCCCAAGGCGGCAAAAACATTCAGTACTTC
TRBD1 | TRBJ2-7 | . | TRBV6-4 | CASSDETGVHEQYF | TGTGCCAGCAGCGACGAGACAGGGGTCCACGAGCAGTACTTC
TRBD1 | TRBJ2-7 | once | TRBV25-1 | CASSNPGQGGYEQYF | TGTGCCAGCAGTAACCCGGGACAGGGTGGCTACGAGCAGTACTTC
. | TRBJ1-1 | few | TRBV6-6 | CASSYPPDEDTEAFF | TGTGCCAGCAGTTACCCCCCCGACGAGGACACTGAAGCTTTCTTT
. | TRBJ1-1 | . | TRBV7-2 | CASIPRGRGFVNTEAFF | TGTGCCAGCATCCCTCGGGGCAGGGGATTTGTCAACACTGAAGCTTTCTTT
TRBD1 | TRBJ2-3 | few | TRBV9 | CASSVAFRGLLTDTQYF | TGTGCCAGCAGCGTAGCTTTCAGGGGGCTCCTCACAGATACGCAGTATTTT
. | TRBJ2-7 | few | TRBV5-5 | CASSLDPRTYEQYF | TGTGCCAGCAGCTTGGATCCAAGAACCTACGAGCAGTACTTC
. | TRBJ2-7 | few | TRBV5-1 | CASSFDDSSYEQYF | TGCGCCAGCAGCTTTGACGACTCCTCCTACGAGCAGTACTTC
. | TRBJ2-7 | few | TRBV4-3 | CASSQDTLAYEQYF | TGCGCCAGCAGCCAAGATACATTGGCCTACGAGCAGTACTTC
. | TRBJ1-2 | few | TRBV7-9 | CASSYPGGYTF | TGTGCCAGCAGCTACCCTGGGGGCTACACCTTC
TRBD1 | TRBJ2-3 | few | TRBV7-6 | CASRQGIADTQYF | TGTGCCAGCAGACAGGGGATTGCAGATACGCAGTATTTT
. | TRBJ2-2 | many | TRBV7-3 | CASSLQALRQVDTGELFF | TGTGCCAGCAGCTTACAGGCCTTACGACAGGTCGACACCGGGGAGCTGTTTTTT